This TCR beta chain was retrieved from a study of cytomegalovirus exposure and HLA in healthy donors. Findings and limits, study-wide: As was reported, the HLA-A and HLA-B alleles of most subjects were accurately predicted from TCR beta sequences.

Notes on this clone: Its matching antigen is unknown.

Germline-derived CDR1 and CDR2 are SGHRS and YFSETQ. The CDR3 sequence is 12 residues long. V dropped 4 bases and J dropped 5 bases, with 10 bases sitting between them. It was with 60 Vbeta and 13 Jbeta primers that the PCR ran. Some clones are missing from TCRdb's copy, which holds only in-frame ones; the method was immunoSEQ multiplex PCR. The repertoire holds approximately 81,000 clones, around 80% seen once, with 2.5% to 3.5% in the top ten. This TCR came from a man aged 50-60 years in good health and CMV-seropositive. This chain links TRBV5-1 with TRBJ2-7, with D possibly matching TRBD1 (6 bases). Sequencing input: PBMCs. The CDR3 DNA sequence: TGCGCCAGCAGCACCTCAGGGGACGAGCAGTACTTC. Translating it yields CASSTSGDEQYF.